This TCR beta chain is drawn from a study of vaccination and CD4 T cells after COVID-19. The treatment is: approximately nine-day PBMC culture with coronavirus spike peptide pools or control peptides (ViraFEST assay). With the Oncomine TCR Beta short-read assay, DNA from cultured CD4+ T cells was sequenced. TCRdb analysed the PCR reads with MiXCR anew, one entry per CDR3 protein. The sample lists about 21,000 distinct CDR3 sequences, less than 60% seen once, with nearly 2.5% in the top ten. Concerning this clonotype itself: Its antigen is not identified.

Sequences were derived from CD4+ T cells from blood, cultured in vitro, sampled after SARS-CoV-2 vaccination. This TCR was recovered from a human donor who had recovered from COVID-19.

The CDR3 sequence is CASNPGQINQPQHF. Here the CDR3 DNA reads TGCGCCAGCAACCCGGGACAGATAAATCAGCCCCAGCATTTT. The chain is built from TRBV10-2 and TRBJ1-5; 7 nucleotides agree with TRBD1. The CDR3 sequence is 14 residues long. V shed 7 bases and J 4 bases; nucleotides not matched to a gene: 7. Germline V gene sequence: CDR1 WSHSY, CDR2 SAAADI.